This T cell receptor beta chain is drawn from a study of T cell repertoires in cytomegalovirus infection. Study summary: Alongside well-studied HLA-B-restricted CMV epitopes, recently identified HLA-C-restricted CMV epitopes were also used. A matching HLA type, together with CMV infection, was signaled by public TCR beta signatures.

Points from the study as a whole: The cumulative frequency of public TCR beta families distinguished individuals who carried CMV together with the relevant HLA.

TCRdb analysed the reads with MiXCR anew, one entry per CDR3 protein. There are roughly 500,000 distinct CDR3 sequences in the sample; roughly a third occur only once, and 17% lies in the top ten. This clonotype has only a few counts. The antigen remains unidentified. Germline loops: CDR1 SGHDT, CDR2 YYEEEE. The CDR3 consists of 15 residues. V lost 4 bases, J lost 5 bases, and 4 bases stayed unmatched. The specimen was cultured PBMCs, collected from culture after CMV antigen stimulation. This chain uses TRBV5-6 with TRBJ2-1; 12 nucleotides agree with TRBD2. The sequence was collected from a human donor in good health (CMV status not recorded). Some clones in this sample may be carry-over from other donors' samples. CDR3 region: CASSPSGRANNEQFF. The CDR3 nucleotides read TGTGCCAGCAGCCCTAGCGGGAGGGCCAACAATGAGCAGTTCTTC. The full variable domain, its missing parts supplied by reference TRBV5-6 and TRBJ2-1, is DAGVTQSPTHLIKTRGQQVTLRCSPKSGHDTVSWYQQALGQGPQFIFQYYEEEERQRGNFPDRFSGHQFPNYSSELNVNALLLGDSALYLCASSPSGRANNEQFFGPGTRLTVL.